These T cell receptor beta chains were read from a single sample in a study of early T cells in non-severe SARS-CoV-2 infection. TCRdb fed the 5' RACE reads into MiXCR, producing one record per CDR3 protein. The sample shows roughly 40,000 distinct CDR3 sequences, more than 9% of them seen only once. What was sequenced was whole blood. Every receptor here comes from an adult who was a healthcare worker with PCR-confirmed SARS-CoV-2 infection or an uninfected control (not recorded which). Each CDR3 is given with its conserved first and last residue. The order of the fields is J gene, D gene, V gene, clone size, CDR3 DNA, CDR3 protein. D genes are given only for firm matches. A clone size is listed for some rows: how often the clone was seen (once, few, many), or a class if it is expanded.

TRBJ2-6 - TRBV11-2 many TGTGCCAGCAGCTCCTTGGTTCCACCCGGGGACGTCCTGACTTTC CASSSLVPPGDVLTF
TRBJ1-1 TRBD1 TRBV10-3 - TGTGCCATCAGAGGGACAGGGAACACTGAAGCTTTCTTT CAIRGTGNTEAFF
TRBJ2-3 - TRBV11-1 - TGTGCCAGCAGCTCTGGGGGCTACACAGATACGCAGTATTTT CASSSGGYTDTQYF
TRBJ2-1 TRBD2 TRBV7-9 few TGTGCCAGCAGCTTAGGGACTAGCCCCTACAATGAGCAGTTCTTC CASSLGTSPYNEQFF
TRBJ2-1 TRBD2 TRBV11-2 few TGTGCCAGCAGCGAGCTAGCGGGAAATAACCGGGGTGAGCAGTTCTTC CASSELAGNNRGEQFF
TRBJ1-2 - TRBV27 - TGTGCCAGCAGGTCATTCTATGGCTACACCTTC CASRSFYGYTF
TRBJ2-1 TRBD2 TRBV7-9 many TGTGCCAGCAGCTTATACCGGGGACTAACCTCCTACAATGAGCAGTTCTTC CASSLYRGLTSYNEQFF
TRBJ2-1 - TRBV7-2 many TGTGCCAGCGGCCTCCACAATGAGCAGTTCTTC CASGLHNEQFF
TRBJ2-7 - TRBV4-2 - TGTGCCAGCAGCCAAGATGGAGCTAGCGCCACCTACGAGCAGTACTTC CASSQDGASATYEQYF
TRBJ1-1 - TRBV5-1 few TGCGCCAGCAGCTCTTACGGAAGGGGGAACACTGAAGCTTTCTTT CASSSYGRGNTEAFF
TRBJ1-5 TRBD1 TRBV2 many TGTGCCAGCAGTGAATCGACAGGGTTGAATCAGCCCCAGCATTTT CASSESTGLNQPQHF
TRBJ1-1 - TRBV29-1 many TGCAGCGTGTTCACTAACACTGAAGCTTTCTTT CSVFTNTEAFF
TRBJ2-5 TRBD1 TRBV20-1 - TGCAGTGGTAAACCGGGACAGGGATTAGGGACCCAGTACTTC CSGKPGQGLGTQYF
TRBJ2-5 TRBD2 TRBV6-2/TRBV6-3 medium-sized TGTGCCAGCGGGACTAGCGTGACCCAGTACTTC CASGTSVTQYF
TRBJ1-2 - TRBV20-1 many TGCAGTGCTAGAGATCCTGGGGGCGGCTACACCTTC CSARDPGGGYTF
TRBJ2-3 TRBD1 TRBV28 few TGTGCCAGCAGTTTGGGCGAGACAGGGGTACCAGATACGCAGTATTTT CASSLGETGVPDTQYF
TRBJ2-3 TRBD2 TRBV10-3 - TGTGCCACCGGGGGGAACACAGATACGCAGTATTTT CATGGNTDTQYF
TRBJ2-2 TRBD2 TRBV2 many TGTGCCAGCAACGCGGGGGACCCAACCGGGGAGCTGTTTTTT CASNAGDPTGELFF
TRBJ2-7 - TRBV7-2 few TGTGCCAGCAGCTTAACCGCCGGCTACGAGCAGTACTTC CASSLTAGYEQYF
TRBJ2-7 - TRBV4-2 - TGTGCCAGCAGCCAAGAGTGGCGGAACTACGAGCAGTACTTC CASSQEWRNYEQYF
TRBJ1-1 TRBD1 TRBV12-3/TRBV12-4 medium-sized TGTGCCAGCAGTTTGAGAGTGGGACAGGGGAGCACTGAAGCTTTCTTT CASSLRVGQGSTEAFF
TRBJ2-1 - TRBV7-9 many TGTGCCAGCAGCTTAACGCCCTCAGGGTCCTCCTACAATGAGCAGTTCTTC CASSLTPSGSSYNEQFF
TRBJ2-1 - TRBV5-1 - TGCGCCAGCAGCCCGGCGACTAACAATGAGCAGTTCTTC CASSPATNNEQFF
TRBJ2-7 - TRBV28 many TGTGCCAGCAGTTTATCGGGGTCACCGGGGTATCTACGGAGTTACTTC CASSLSGSPGYLRSYF
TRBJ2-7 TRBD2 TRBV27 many TGTGCCAGCAGCGTGGGAGGGAGCTACGAGCAGTACTTC CASSVGGSYEQYF
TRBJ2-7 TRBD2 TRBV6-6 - TGTGCCAGCACCCCTAGCGGGGCGACCTACGAGCAGTACTTC CASTPSGATYEQYF
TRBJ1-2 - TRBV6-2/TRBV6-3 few TGTGCCAGCAGTTCATCAGAGAACTATGGCTACACCTTC CASSSSENYGYTF
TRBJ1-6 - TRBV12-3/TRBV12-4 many TGTGCCAGCAGTTTCGTTAAGGGCCTTGGGGATTCACCCCTCCACTTT CASSFVKGLGDSPLHF
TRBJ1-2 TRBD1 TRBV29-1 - TGCAGCGTTTTAGGGGGCAACTATGGCTACACCTTC CSVLGGNYGYTF
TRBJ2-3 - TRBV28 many TGTGCCAGCAGACCTTTAGGGAGACAGGCGTCAGATACGCAGTATTTT CASRPLGRQASDTQYF
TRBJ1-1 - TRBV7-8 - TGTGCCAGCAGCTCCCACAGAAAAAGCACTGAAGCTTTCTTT CASSSHRKSTEAFF
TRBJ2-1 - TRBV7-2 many TGTGCCAGCAGCTTAGCGGTTCTCTCCTACAATGAGCAGTTCTTC CASSLAVLSYNEQFF
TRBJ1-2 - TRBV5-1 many TGCGCCAGCAGCCCAAGGGACGGAGCTAACTATGGCTACACCTTC CASSPRDGANYGYTF
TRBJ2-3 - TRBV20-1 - TGCAGTGCTGTACCACCACCTAGCACAGATACGCAGTATTTT CSAVPPPSTDTQYF
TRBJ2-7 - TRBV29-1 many TGCAGCGTGGGCAGGGACCAGTTCTCCTACGAGCAGTACTTC CSVGRDQFSYEQYF
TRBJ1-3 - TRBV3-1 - TGTGCCAGCAGCCAAGGCCCGAACACCATATATTTT CASSQGPNTIYF
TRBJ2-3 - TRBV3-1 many TGTGCCAGCAGCCAAGGTCGGTCCCCCACAGATACGCAGTATTTT CASSQGRSPTDTQYF
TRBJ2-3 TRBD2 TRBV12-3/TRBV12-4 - TGTGCCAGCGGCACTTCGGGGACTAGCGGAGATTACACAGATACGCAGTATTTT CASGTSGTSGDYTDTQYF
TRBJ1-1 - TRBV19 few TGTGCCAGTAGTATCGGTCCTTTCGTGACTGAAGCTTTCTTT CASSIGPFVTEAFF
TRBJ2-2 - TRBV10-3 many TGTGCCATCACGGGACTCCTAAACACCGGGGAGCTGTTTTTT CAITGLLNTGELFF